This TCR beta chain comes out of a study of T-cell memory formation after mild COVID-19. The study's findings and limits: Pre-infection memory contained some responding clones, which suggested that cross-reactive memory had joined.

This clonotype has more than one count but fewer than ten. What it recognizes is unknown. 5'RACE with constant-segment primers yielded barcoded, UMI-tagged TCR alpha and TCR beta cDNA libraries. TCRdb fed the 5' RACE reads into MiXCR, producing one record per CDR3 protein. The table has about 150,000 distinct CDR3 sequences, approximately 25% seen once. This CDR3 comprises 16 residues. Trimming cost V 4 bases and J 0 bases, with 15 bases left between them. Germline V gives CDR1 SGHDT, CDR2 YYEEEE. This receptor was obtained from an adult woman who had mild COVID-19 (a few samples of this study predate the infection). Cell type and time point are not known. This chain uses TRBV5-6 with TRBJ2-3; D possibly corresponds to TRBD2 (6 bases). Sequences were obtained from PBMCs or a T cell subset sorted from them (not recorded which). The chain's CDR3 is CASSQLRDLSTDTQYF. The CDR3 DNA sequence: TGTGCCAGCAGCCAGCTCCGGGACTTAAGCACAGATACGCAGTATTTT. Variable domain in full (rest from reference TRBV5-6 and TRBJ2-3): DAGVTQSPTHLIKTRGQQVTLRCSPKSGHDTVSWYQQALGQGPQFIFQYYEEEERQRGNFPDRFSGHQFPNYSSELNVNALLLGDSALYLCASSQLRDLSTDTQYFGPGTRLTVL.